What follows are 25 T cell receptor beta chains derived from one specimen sequenced in a study of cytomegalovirus exposure and HLA in healthy donors. In the PCR, 60 Vbeta and 13 Jbeta primers were used. TCRdb's table, derived via immunoSEQ multiplex PCR, lists solely in-frame clones and lacks some. The data contain roughly 110,000 clones, roughly two thirds of them singletons. The specimen was PBMCs. The origin of the receptors is a man aged 18 to 29 in good health and CMV-seropositive.

This rearrangement joins TRBV19 to TRBJ2-5, with D perhaps matching TRBD2 (6 bases). V was shortened by 1 base and J by 4 bases, with 16 bases between the two germline ends. The CDR3 has 16 amino acids. In germline, CDR1 is LNHDA, CDR2 SQIVND (reference sequence). CDR3 sequence: CASSIGSGRLVETQYF. CDR3 nucleotide sequence: TGTGCCAGTAGTATAGGATCGGGGAGGTTGGTAGAGACCCAGTACTTC.

This chain links TRBV6-5 with TRBJ2-2, with D possibly TRBD2 on 5 matching bases. The CDR3 extends over 13 amino acids. Germline V gene sequence: CDR1 MNHEY, CDR2 SVGAGI. Trimming cost V 7 bases and J 5 bases, with 11 bases left between them. CDR3 loop: CASNEGITGELFF. The CDR3 coding sequence is TGTGCCAGCAATGAGGGTATAACCGGGGAGCTGTTTTTT.

The CDR3 DNA is TGTGCCAGCATGCGACCGGGAGTCCCACTGTGTAGCAATCAGCCCCAGCATTTT. It codes for CASMRPGVPLCSNQPQHF. The chain has TRBV11-3 and TRBJ1-5, with D hard to call. Trimming removed 7 bases from V and 0 bases from J, with 22 bases in between. Per the germline V gene, CDR1 is SGHNT and CDR2 is YENEEA. This CDR3 has 18 residues.

The chain links TRBV7-7 to TRBJ1-2, with 9 bases lining up with TRBD1. The CDR3 runs 14 residues. The germline CDR1 and CDR2 sequences are SSHAT and FNYEAQ (reference sequence). The junction had 3 bases not matched to a gene; V was cut back by 3 bases and J by 4 bases. The CDR3 DNA reads as TGTGCCAGCAGCTTGGGACAGGGAAGCTATGGCTACACCTTC. It specifies CASSLGQGSYGYTF.

The V and J genes are TRBV19 and TRBJ2-5; TRBD2 matches 8 bases. The CDR3 spans 14 residues. V lost 6 bases and J lost 5; bases outside the gene matches: 8. CDR1 is LNHDA and CDR2 is SQIVND in the germline V gene (reference sequence). For the CDR3, the DNA is TGTGCCAGTAGCGGGGGGGCCAATCACGAGACCCAGTACTTC. Amino acids: CASSGGANHETQYF. The full variable domain, its missing parts supplied by reference TRBV19 and TRBJ2-5, is DGGITQSPKYLFRKEGQNVTLSCEQNLNHDAMYWYRQDPGQGLRLIYYSQIVNDFQKGDIAEGYSVSREKKESFPLTVTSAQKNPTAFYLCASSGGANHETQYFGPGTRLLVL.

The rearrangement uses TRBV19 and TRBJ2-3, with 10 nucleotides matching TRBD2. CDR1 LNHDA and CDR2 SQIVND come from the germline V gene (reference sequence). This CDR3 region has 17 residues. After removal of 3 bases from V and 1 base from J, the junction contained 7 bases not matched to a gene. For the CDR3, the DNA is TGTGCCAGTAGTATGGTCTCGCTAGCGGGGGGCACAGATACGCAGTATTTT. Its protein product is CASSMVSLAGGTDTQYF.

This clone was seen only a few times. The genes are TRBV4-1 and TRBJ1-2; 7 nucleotides align to TRBD1. This CDR3 has 16 residues. The junction had 14 bases not matched to a gene; V was cut back by 2 bases and J by 8 bases. The germline V gene encodes CDR1 MGHRA and CDR2 YSYEKL. The CDR3 DNA is TGCGCCAGCAGCCAACGACAGGGTAGGGTTGGGTTCGGCTACACCTTC. Translated, it gives CASSQRQGRVGFGYTF.

The chain couples TRBV6-5 to TRBJ1-5, with 7 bases matching TRBD1. Per germline, CDR1 MNHEY and CDR2 SVGAGI. V shed 5 bases and J 5 bases; nucleotides not matched to a gene: 6. The CDR3 consists of 14 residues. The CDR3 region is CASSTGQFYQPQHF. CDR3 DNA sequence: TGTGCCAGCAGTACGGGACAGTTCTATCAGCCCCAGCATTTT.

The rearrangement links TRBV10-2 to TRBJ1-2, with TRBD1 matching over 7 bases. V was clipped by 7 bases and J by 4 bases; unmatched bases: 3. Germline V gives CDR1 WSHSY, CDR2 SAAADI. CDR3 length equals 12 residues. In nucleotides, the CDR3 is TGCGCCAGCACCGGACAGGCCTATGGCTACACCTTC. Its protein is CASTGQAYGYTF.

The chain recombines TRBV30 with TRBJ1-2, with D possibly matching TRBD1 (5 bases). Trimming stripped 8 bases from V and 4 bases from J, with 14 bases between. The CDR3 runs 12 residues. CDR1 is GTSNPN and CDR2 is SVGIG in the germline V gene (reference sequence). CDR3 sequence reads: CAGTAGPYGYTF. As DNA, the CDR3 is TGTGCCGGAACGGCAGGGCCCTATGGCTACACCTTC.

V usage is TRBV29-1 and J usage is TRBJ2-7; 8 bases are a match to TRBD1. The V gene's germline CDR1 is SQVTM and CDR2 ANQGSEA. V gave up 1 base and J gave up 3 bases; unmatched junction bases: 5. The CDR3 covers 14 residues. The CDR3 DNA is TGCAGCGTTGAAGCTTTTGACAGGGGCTACGAGCAGTACTTC. It encodes CSVEAFDRGYEQYF.

CDR3 DNA sequence: TGTGCCAGTAGTATGGAGCCCTGGACAGAGGGGCCCCAGCATTTT. This encodes CASSMEPWTEGPQHF. The gene calls are TRBV19 and TRBJ1-5; maybe TRBD1 (6 bases). V shed 3 bases and J shed 9 bases, with 18 bases lying between them. The CDR3 covers 15 residues. CDR1 LNHDA and CDR2 SQIVND come from the germline V gene (reference sequence).

The chain recombines TRBV9 with TRBJ2-6; tentatively, D is TRBD1 (5 bases). The CDR3 has 18 residues. Germline CDR1 reads SGDLS; CDR2 reads YYNGEE. With 3 bases removed from V and 2 bases from J, the gap between germline ends came to 18 bases. CDR3 amino acids: CASSAIGDPPAGANVLTF. The CDR3 DNA is TGTGCCAGCAGCGCGATAGGGGATCCCCCAGCTGGGGCCAACGTCCTGACTTTC.

The chain recombines TRBV28 with TRBJ1-6; 9 bases align to TRBD1. The CDR3 totals 15 residues. The germline CDR1 and CDR2 sequences are MDHEN and SYDVKM. Losses at the gene ends were 3 bases for V and 11 bases for J; bases not matched to a gene: 8. Here the CDR3 reads CASSLRDRATAPLHF. CDR3 DNA sequence: TGTGCCAGCAGTTTGCGGGACAGGGCAACGGCACCCCTCCACTTT.

This clone was counted once. This chain joins TRBV2 and TRBJ2-1, with 8 bases aligning to TRBD2. Germline V gives CDR1 SNHLY, CDR2 FYNNEI. Losses at the gene ends were 2 bases for V and 5 bases for J; bases not matched to a gene: 5. The CDR3 length is 15 residues. This CDR3 reads CASSENGGEDNEQFF. CDR3 sequence (DNA): TGTGCCAGCAGTGAAAACGGGGGGGAAGACAATGAGCAGTTCTTC.

This clone appeared a few times. The V and J genes are TRBV5-1 and TRBJ2-1, with 7 bases fitting TRBD1. CDR3 length equals 12 residues. V trimming: 3 bases; J trimming: 7 bases; junction bases outside the gene matches: 1. Germline-derived CDR1 and CDR2 are SGHRS and YFSETQ. DNA of the CDR3: TGCGCCAGCAGCTCACAGGGGAATGAGCAGTTCTTC. It specifies CASSSQGNEQFF.

V usage is TRBV9 and J usage is TRBJ1-3; tentatively, D is TRBD1 (5 bases). Trimming left V 4 bases short and J 4 bases short, with 18 bases between. CDR1 and CDR2 from the germline V gene are SGDLS and YYNGEE. CDR3 size: 16 residues. The CDR3 bases are TGTGCCAGCAGCCGTCTAGGGGCCCTTGCCGGAAACACCATATATTTT. Amino acids: CASSRLGALAGNTIYF.

The gene calls are TRBV5-4 and TRBJ2-2; no reliable D call. Trimming cost V 1 base and J 7 bases, with 11 bases left between them. The CDR3 loop spans 14 amino acids. Germline CDR1 is SGHNT and CDR2 is YYREEE (reference sequence). The CDR3 coding sequence is TGTGCCAGCAGCTTGAAGTTCGAGGACGGGGAGCTGTTTTTT. It translates to CASSLKFEDGELFF.

This chain links TRBV5-1 with TRBJ1-6; TRBD1 aligns across 7 bases. Trimming took 0 bases from V and 0 from J; bases not matched to a gene: 6. Per germline, CDR1 SGHRS and CDR2 YFSETQ. This CDR3 is built from 18 residues. This CDR3 is CASSLGGTESSYNSPLHF. The DNA of the CDR3 is TGCGCCAGCAGCTTGGGGGGGACAGAGAGCTCCTATAATTCACCCCTCCACTTT.

The rearrangement joins TRBV4-1 to TRBJ1-6; 9 bases fit TRBD1. J lost 12 bases, V lost 0 bases, and 9 bases had no gene match. CDR3 length equals 16 residues. Germline loops: CDR1 MGHRA, CDR2 YSYEKL. The CDR3 sequence: CASSQEGGQGGRPLHF. The CDR3 DNA is TGCGCCAGCAGCCAAGAAGGGGGACAGGGAGGTAGACCCCTCCACTTT.

The gene calls are TRBV4-1 and TRBJ1-5, with D unclear. The V gene lost 8 bases and the J gene lost 6 bases, with 20 bases spanning the gap. This CDR3 region has 15 residues. CDR1 MGHRA and CDR2 YSYEKL come from the germline V gene. In DNA form, the CDR3 reads TGCGCCAGCCGCAGGATGGCCGAACGGGGTCAGCCCCAGCATTTT. Protein: CASRRMAERGQPQHF.

The rearrangement uses TRBV10-3 and TRBJ2-3; D perhaps matches TRBD2 (7 bases). The CDR3 is made up of 14 amino acids. The germline V gene has CDR1 ENHRY and CDR2 SYGVKD. Trimming removed 6 bases from V and 5 bases from J, with 15 bases in between. DNA for the CDR3: TGTGCCATCAGCCACGGGGGGCTAGGAGATACGCAGTATTTT. This sequence encodes CAISHGGLGDTQYF.

The V and J genes are TRBV5-1 and TRBJ2-1; 7 bases match TRBD2. Trimming took 0 bases from V and 7 from J; bases not matched to a gene: 1. This CDR3 has 13 amino acids. The V gene's germline CDR1 is SGHRS and CDR2 YFSETQ. CDR3 sequence reads: CASSLAGGNEQFF. The CDR3 bases are TGCGCCAGCAGCTTGGCCGGGGGGAATGAGCAGTTCTTC.

This chain joins TRBV6-5 and TRBJ1-2; TRBD1 matches at 8 bases. Germline V gives CDR1 MNHEY, CDR2 SVGAGI. J gave up 7 bases and V 0 bases, and 7 bases lay outside the gene matches. The CDR3 has 15 amino acids. The CDR3 region is CASSYSAQGASGYTF. CDR3 nucleotides: TGTGCCAGCAGTTACTCGGCTCAGGGGGCCAGTGGCTACACCTTC.

The rearrangement links TRBV27 to TRBJ2-7; tentatively, D is TRBD1 (5 bases). Germline V gene lookup returns CDR1 MNHEY and CDR2 SMNVEV (reference sequence). This CDR3 region has 17 residues. Trimming shortened V by 3 bases and J by 3 bases, and 21 bases separated the two germline ends. This CDR3 reads CASSFHPHRRDYYEQYV. The CDR3 DNA follows: TGTGCCAGCAGTTTTCATCCGCACAGGCGAGATTACTACGAGCAGTACGTC.